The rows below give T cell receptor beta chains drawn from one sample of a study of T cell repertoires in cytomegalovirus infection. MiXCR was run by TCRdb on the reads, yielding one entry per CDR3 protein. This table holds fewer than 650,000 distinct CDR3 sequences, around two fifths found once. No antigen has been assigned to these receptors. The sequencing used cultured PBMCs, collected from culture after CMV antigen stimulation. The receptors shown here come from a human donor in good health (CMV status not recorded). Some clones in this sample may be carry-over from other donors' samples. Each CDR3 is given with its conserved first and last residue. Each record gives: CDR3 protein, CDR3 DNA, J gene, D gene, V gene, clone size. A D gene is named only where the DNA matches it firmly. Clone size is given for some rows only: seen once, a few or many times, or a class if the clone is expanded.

CDR3aa: CASSKGQAGDTQYF
CDR3nt: TGTGCCAGCAGCAAGGGACAGGCTGGGGATACGCAGTATTTT
j_gene: TRBJ2-3
d_gene: TRBD1
v_gene: TRBV7-9
abundance: -

CDR3aa: CASSSRQGGRASSYEQYF
CDR3nt: TGTGCCAGCAGTTCCAGACAGGGAGGGCGTGCCAGCTCCTACGAGCAGTACTTC
j_gene: TRBJ2-7
d_gene: -
v_gene: TRBV6-2/TRBV6-3
abundance: -

CDR3aa: CASSLQSRDRGTGELFF
CDR3nt: TGCGCCAGCAGCCTACAATCCCGGGACAGGGGTACCGGGGAGCTGTTTTTT
j_gene: TRBJ2-2
d_gene: TRBD1
v_gene: TRBV5-1
abundance: -

CDR3aa: CASSYCGGGKDNEQFF
CDR3nt: TGTGCCAGCAGTTACTGCGGGGGGGGGAAAGACAATGAGCAGTTCTTC
j_gene: TRBJ2-1
d_gene: TRBD2
v_gene: TRBV6-5
abundance: -

CDR3aa: CASSRGPRDSVTLHF
CDR3nt: TGTGCCAGCAGCCGGGGGCCTCGAGATAGCGTCACCCTCCACTTT
j_gene: TRBJ1-6
d_gene: -
v_gene: TRBV5-5
abundance: -

CDR3aa: CASTPGSIAYNEQFF
CDR3nt: TGTGCCAGCACCCCCGGGAGTATCGCCTACAATGAGCAGTTCTTC
j_gene: TRBJ2-1
d_gene: -
v_gene: TRBV7-9
abundance: -

CDR3aa: CASSVGTHSSYEQYF
CDR3nt: TGTGCCAGCAGTGTCGGGACACATTCTTCCTACGAGCAGTACTTC
j_gene: TRBJ2-7
d_gene: -
v_gene: TRBV6-6
abundance: -

CDR3aa: CSASTTGAAANYGYTF
CDR3nt: TGCAGCGCATCCACGACGGGGGCAGCAGCTAACTATGGCTACACCTTC
j_gene: TRBJ1-2
d_gene: -
v_gene: TRBV29-1
abundance: many

CDR3aa: CSAAGGSPRVTDTQYF
CDR3nt: TGCAGTGCTGCTGGGGGTAGCCCGAGGGTCACAGATACGCAGTATTTT
j_gene: TRBJ2-3
d_gene: -
v_gene: TRBV20-1
abundance: -

CDR3aa: CASSSVTGGYQETQYF
CDR3nt: TGTGCCAGCAGCTCAGTTACAGGGGGGTACCAAGAGACCCAGTACTTC
j_gene: TRBJ2-5
d_gene: TRBD1
v_gene: TRBV7-8
abundance: few

CDR3aa: CASSFDGGWEQYF
CDR3nt: TGTGCCAGCAGCTTCGACGGGGGTTGGGAGCAGTACTTC
j_gene: TRBJ2-7
d_gene: -
v_gene: TRBV7-8
abundance: -

CDR3aa: CASSLVLGLFYGYTF
CDR3nt: TGTGCCAGCAGCTTAGTTTTGGGACTATTTTATGGCTACACCTTC
j_gene: TRBJ1-2
d_gene: -
v_gene: TRBV7-2
abundance: few

CDR3aa: CASSPPAGAENIQYF
CDR3nt: TGTGCCAGCAGCCCTCCCGCGGGGGCTGAAAACATTCAGTACTTC
j_gene: TRBJ2-4
d_gene: -
v_gene: TRBV7-9
abundance: -

CDR3aa: CASSLARTGVSSNEQFF
CDR3nt: TGTGCCAGCAGTTTAGCGCGAACGGGAGTGTCCTCCAATGAGCAGTTCTTC
j_gene: TRBJ2-1
d_gene: -
v_gene: TRBV12-3/TRBV12-4
abundance: few

CDR3aa: CSARKISGANVLTF
CDR3nt: TGCAGTGCTAGAAAGATATCTGGGGCCAACGTCCTGACTTTC
j_gene: TRBJ2-6
d_gene: -
v_gene: TRBV20-1
abundance: -

CDR3aa: CASSPYASGGIGSEQFF
CDR3nt: TGCGCCAGCAGCCCTTATGCCAGCGGGGGGATAGGAAGTGAGCAGTTCTTC
j_gene: TRBJ2-1
d_gene: TRBD2
v_gene: TRBV5-1
abundance: -

CDR3aa: CASLSAGGSYEQYF
CDR3nt: TGCGCCAGCTTGTCCGCCGGAGGATCCTACGAGCAGTACTTC
j_gene: TRBJ2-7
d_gene: -
v_gene: TRBV10-2
abundance: -

CDR3aa: CASSSPSGRVWNEQFF
CDR3nt: TGTGCCAGCAGCTCCCCTAGCGGGAGGGTGTGGAATGAGCAGTTCTTC
j_gene: TRBJ2-1
d_gene: TRBD2
v_gene: TRBV7-2
abundance: few

CDR3aa: CASSGSRVLGTQYF
CDR3nt: TGTGCCAGTTCCGGTAGCAGGGTCTTAGGGACCCAGTACTTC
j_gene: TRBJ2-5
d_gene: -
v_gene: TRBV7-2
abundance: few

CDR3aa: CASSLPSGRGGETQYF
CDR3nt: TGTGCCAGCAGTCTACCTAGCGGGAGAGGGGGGGAGACCCAGTACTTC
j_gene: TRBJ2-5
d_gene: TRBD2
v_gene: TRBV12-3/TRBV12-4
abundance: few

CDR3aa: CASSANTVAEAFF
CDR3nt: TGTGCCAGCAGCGCGAATACAGTCGCTGAAGCTTTCTTT
j_gene: TRBJ1-1
d_gene: -
v_gene: TRBV5-5
abundance: -

CDR3aa: CSASNIRGQPQHF
CDR3nt: TGCAGTGCTAGTAACATCAGGGGTCAGCCCCAGCATTTT
j_gene: TRBJ1-5
d_gene: -
v_gene: TRBV20-1
abundance: -

CDR3aa: CASSFSTSGSGYEQFF
CDR3nt: TGTGCCAGCAGCTTTTCTACTAGCGGGAGCGGCTATGAGCAGTTCTTC
j_gene: TRBJ2-1
d_gene: TRBD2
v_gene: TRBV7-4
abundance: -

CDR3aa: CASSPRSGRVTGELFF
CDR3nt: TGTGCCAGCAGCCCCAGAAGCGGGAGGGTAACCGGGGAGCTGTTTTTT
j_gene: TRBJ2-2
d_gene: TRBD2
v_gene: TRBV7-2
abundance: few

CDR3aa: CASRRDRTDTQYF
CDR3nt: TGTGCCAGCAGACGGGACAGAACAGATACGCAGTATTTT
j_gene: TRBJ2-3
d_gene: TRBD1
v_gene: TRBV6-1
abundance: -

CDR3aa: CASSPPRSGSYEQYF
CDR3nt: TGTGCCAGCAGTCCCCCCAGGAGCGGCTCCTACGAGCAGTACTTC
j_gene: TRBJ2-7
d_gene: -
v_gene: TRBV12-3/TRBV12-4
abundance: -

CDR3aa: CASSLPVGRRADTQYF
CDR3nt: TGTGCCAGCAGCTTGCCTGTGGGACGTCGGGCAGATACGCAGTATTTT
j_gene: TRBJ2-3
d_gene: -
v_gene: TRBV5-4
abundance: -

CDR3aa: CASSYDVLAPQHF
CDR3nt: TGTGCCAGCAGTTACGATGTCCTGGCGCCCCAGCATTTT
j_gene: TRBJ1-5
d_gene: -
v_gene: TRBV6-6
abundance: -

CDR3aa: CASSPSGGSYNEQFF
CDR3nt: TGTGCCAGCAGCCCGAGCGGGGGCTCCTACAATGAGCAGTTCTTC
j_gene: TRBJ2-1
d_gene: TRBD2
v_gene: TRBV7-2
abundance: few

CDR3aa: CASSLWGAGDTEAFF
CDR3nt: TGTGCCAGCAGTTTATGGGGGGCGGGGGACACTGAAGCTTTCTTT
j_gene: TRBJ1-1
d_gene: -
v_gene: TRBV27
abundance: -

CDR3aa: CASSLSGAAWRESQETQYF
CDR3nt: TGTGCCAGCAGCTTATCTGGGGCGGCTTGGCGGGAGTCACAAGAGACCCAGTACTTC
j_gene: TRBJ2-5
d_gene: TRBD2
v_gene: TRBV11-2
abundance: -

CDR3aa: CASSYPEGGSPLHF
CDR3nt: TGTGCCAGCAGTTACCCCGAAGGGGGGTCACCCCTCCACTTT
j_gene: TRBJ1-6
d_gene: -
v_gene: TRBV6-6
abundance: -

CDR3aa: CASSAWNEQFF
CDR3nt: TGTGCCAGCAGCGCCTGGAATGAGCAGTTCTTC
j_gene: TRBJ2-1
d_gene: -
v_gene: TRBV7-2
abundance: many

CDR3aa: CASNGGSNYGYTF
CDR3nt: TGTGCCAGCAACGGGGGCAGCAACTATGGCTACACCTTC
j_gene: TRBJ1-2
d_gene: -
v_gene: TRBV7-2
abundance: -

CDR3aa: CASSGKTNTEAFF
CDR3nt: TGCGCCAGCAGCGGAAAAACGAACACTGAAGCTTTCTTT
j_gene: TRBJ1-1
d_gene: -
v_gene: TRBV5-1
abundance: few

CDR3aa: CSAPRNRDSNQPQHF
CDR3nt: TGCAGTGCTCCCCGGAACAGGGATAGCAATCAGCCCCAGCATTTT
j_gene: TRBJ1-5
d_gene: -
v_gene: TRBV20-1
abundance: once

CDR3aa: CASSPGLAGGGMNEQFF
CDR3nt: TGCGCCAGCAGCCCCGGACTAGCGGGAGGGGGGATGAATGAGCAGTTCTTC
j_gene: TRBJ2-1
d_gene: TRBD2
v_gene: TRBV10-1
abundance: few

CDR3aa: CASSYGRGRGGTYNEQFF
CDR3nt: TGTGCCAGCAGTTACGGGCGGGGCAGGGGGGGGACCTACAATGAGCAGTTCTTC
j_gene: TRBJ2-1
d_gene: -
v_gene: TRBV28
abundance: -